Below are 9 T cell receptor beta chains sequenced from a single sample in a study of T cell repertoires in cytomegalovirus infection. TCRdb called the reads again in MiXCR, with one record for every CDR3 protein. This table has roughly 760,000 distinct CDR3 sequences, approximately 40% appearing once. Sequenced sample: PBMCs. These receptors were taken from a human donor in good health (CMV status not recorded). Some clones in this sample may be carry-over from other donors' samples.

This clonotype was counted only a few times. V gene TRBV10-3 combines with J gene TRBJ1-1; D is unclear. There are 16 residues in the CDR3. CDR1 and CDR2 (germline): ENHRY, SYGVKD. V was pared by 0 bases and J by 0 bases, with 11 bases between. The CDR3: CAISESGYGMNTEAFF. For the CDR3, the DNA is TGTGCCATCAGTGAGTCAGGGTATGGGATGAACACTGAAGCTTTCTTT.

For this clonotype: Likely a read error: the CDR3 ends without its conserved phenylalanine or tryptophan. The gene calls are TRBV7-9 and TRBJ2-7, with D uncertain. Per germline, CDR1 SEHNR and CDR2 FQNEAQ (reference sequence). The CDR3 covers 18 residues. V was trimmed by 3 bases and J by 1 base, leaving 22 bases between them. CDR3 sequence (DNA): TGTGCCAGCAGCTTGCTCCCCCCCCCGGCAGGCAGGTCCTACGAGCAGTACTTA. It encodes CASSLLPPPAGRSYEQYL.

J is TRBJ2-7 and V is TRBV2; perhaps D is TRBD1 or TRBD2 (5 bases each). The CDR3 totals 12 residues. Germline loops: CDR1 SNHLY, CDR2 FYNNEI. V lost 7 bases to trimming and J lost 5 bases, with 12 bases between them. The DNA of the CDR3 is TGTGCCAGCAATGGGGGATCCCACGAGCAGTACTTC. Protein sequence: CASNGGSHEQYF.

This clonotype was observed many times. The chain combines TRBV7-8 with TRBJ2-1; 8 bases agree with TRBD1. Germline CDR1 SGHVS, CDR2 FQNEAQ. CDR3 size: 14 residues. The trim removed 5 bases at V and 14 bases at J, leaving 14 bases unmatched. The CDR3 protein is CASSQSGQGDPEFF. In DNA form, the CDR3 reads TGTGCCAGCAGCCAGAGTGGACAGGGCGACCCAGAGTTCTTC.

This chain links TRBV20-1 with TRBJ1-4; D is uncertain. Germline-derived CDR1 and CDR2 are DFQATT and SNEGSKA (reference sequence). V lost 0 bases and J 8 bases, leaving 16 bases between the germline ends. This CDR3 has 15 amino acids. This CDR3 reads CSARDNQPGTEKLFF. The CDR3, as DNA: TGCAGTGCTAGAGATAATCAACCCGGCACGGAAAAACTGTTTTTT.

There are many counts of this clonotype. This chain connects TRBV10-3 to TRBJ2-3; TRBD2 agrees at 14 bases. CDR3 length: 19 residues. Losses at the gene ends were 2 bases for V and 0 bases for J; bases not matched to a gene: 7. CDR1 and CDR2 (germline): ENHRY, SYGVKD. The CDR3: CAISEKTSGGVRSTDTQYF. CDR3 nucleotides: TGTGCCATCAGTGAGAAGACTAGCGGGGGGGTAAGAAGCACAGATACGCAGTATTTT.

About this clonotype: At one of its ends the junction is not consistent with the germline gene, which may arise from a read error. The V call is TRBV4-1, the J call TRBJ1-5, with 8 bases identical to TRBD1. CDR3 length: 14 residues. CDR1 MGHRA and CDR2 YSYEKL come from the germline V gene. CDR3 amino acids: CASSQGQGHQPQHF. DNA for the CDR3: TGTGCCAGCAGCCAAGGACAGGGTCATCAGCCCCAGCATTTT.

The chain links TRBV5-1 to TRBJ1-6; D is possibly TRBD1 (6 bases). The V gene lost 0 bases and the J gene lost 8 bases, with 9 bases spanning the gap. This CDR3 comprises 14 residues. Germline V lookup: CDR1 SGHRS, CDR2 YFSETQ. The CDR3 loop is CASSLARTDSPLHF. The CDR3 DNA reads as TGCGCCAGCAGCTTGGCCAGGACAGATTCACCCCTCCACTTT.

Regarding this clonotype: The conserved final phenylalanine or tryptophan is absent from the CDR3, which likely points to a read error. This rearrangement joins TRBV5-1 to TRBJ2-7; no reliable D call. Germline V lookup: CDR1 SGHRS, CDR2 YFSETQ. The CDR3 consists of 20 residues. Trimming removed 2 bases at V and 0 bases at J, with 27 bases between. The CDR3 reads CASSFRVSTPQISLSYEQYL. CDR3 bases: TGCGCCAGCAGCTTTCGGGTTAGTACTCCACAAATCTCACTCTCCTACGAGCAGTACTTG.